Listed below are T cell receptor beta chains from one sample, sequenced in a study of OX40 agonist ivuxolimab in advanced cancers. The repertoire was sequenced with immunoSEQ multiplex PCR; TCRdb's copy has only in-frame clones and lacks some. This sample has over 35,000 clones, with about 88% found just once. Sequenced material: CD4+ or CD8+ T cells sorted from blood, taken in a trial of the OX40 agonist ivuxolimab. Every receptor here comes from an adult with an advanced solid tumor such as melanoma, head and neck, liver or kidney cancer. The CDR3 runs from the conserved cysteine through the conserved F or W. The order of the fields is D gene, V gene, clone size, J gene, CDR3 DNA, CDR3 protein. A D gene is named only where the DNA matches it firmly. Clone size is given for some rows only: seen once, a few or many times, or a class if the clone is expanded.

D: TRBD1
V: TRBV11-3
size: -
J: TRBJ1-1
DNA: TGTGCCAGCAGACAAAAACCCGGGACAGGGGGAAACACTGAAGCTTTCTTT
CDR3: CASRQKPGTGGNTEAFF

D: -
V: TRBV7-6
size: -
J: TRBJ1-1
DNA: TGTGCCAGCAGCTTAGACGGGGGGAAGTCTGAAGCTTTCTTT
CDR3: CASSLDGGKSEAFF

D: -
V: TRBV6-5
size: -
J: TRBJ2-7
DNA: TGTGCCAGCAGTTTACTTCCCTACGAGCAGTACTTC
CDR3: CASSLLPYEQYF

D: -
V: TRBV27
size: -
J: TRBJ2-1
DNA: TGTGCCAGCAGTTTTTCGGCCGGGGATGAGCAGTTCTTC
CDR3: CASSFSAGDEQFF

D: -
V: TRBV11-3
size: -
J: TRBJ2-5
DNA: TGTGCCAGCAGCTTAGAAGGTGACGGGCTCGGAGAGACCCAGTACTTC
CDR3: CASSLEGDGLGETQYF

D: TRBD1
V: TRBV7-9
size: -
J: TRBJ1-1
DNA: TGTGCCAGCAGCTTTCCGGGACAGGGGGTGAGAGAAGCTTTCTTT
CDR3: CASSFPGQGVREAFF

D: -
V: TRBV6-4
size: -
J: TRBJ1-5
DNA: TGTGCCAGCAGTGATGGAAGCAATCAGCCCCAGCATTTT
CDR3: CASSDGSNQPQHF

D: -
V: TRBV19
size: -
J: TRBJ2-1
DNA: TGTGCCAGTAGTATAGTGAGGAGGGGCAATGAGCAGTTCTTC
CDR3: CASSIVRRGNEQFF

D: TRBD1
V: TRBV29-1
size: -
J: TRBJ1-1
DNA: TGCAGCGTTGTTGGGGCGCTGGACGGGACAGGTTTCATGAACACTGAAGCTTTCTTT
CDR3: CSVVGALDGTGFMNTEAFF

D: -
V: TRBV27
size: -
J: TRBJ2-5
DNA: TGTGCCAGCAGTTCGATATTTTGGGGAGGCCAAGAGACCCAGTACTTC
CDR3: CASSSIFWGGQETQYF

D: -
V: TRBV19
size: -
J: TRBJ1-2
DNA: TGTGCCAGTAGTATAGGCGCAGGGTATGGCTACACCTTC
CDR3: CASSIGAGYGYTF

D: -
V: TRBV25-1
size: few
J: TRBJ1-2
DNA: TGTGCCAGCAGTGAACCGGGACAAACAGGCTACACCTTC
CDR3: CASSEPGQTGYTF

D: -
V: TRBV4-3
size: -
J: TRBJ2-4
DNA: TGCGCCAGCAGCCAAGAGCTTCGACTGGCCAAAAACATTCAGTACTTC
CDR3: CASSQELRLAKNIQYF

D: -
V: TRBV19
size: -
J: TRBJ1-1
DNA: TGTGCCAGTAGTATCATGCACGACTTGAACACTGAAGCTTTCTTT
CDR3: CASSIMHDLNTEAFF

D: -
V: TRBV6-5
size: -
J: TRBJ2-5
DNA: TGTGCCAGCAGTTACGGAGGGCGGGAGACCCAGTACTTC
CDR3: CASSYGGRETQYF

D: TRBD2
V: TRBV7-2
size: once
J: TRBJ2-7
DNA: TGTGCCAGCAGCTCCGGGACTAGCGGGATCTACGAGCAGTACTTC
CDR3: CASSSGTSGIYEQYF

D: TRBD1
V: TRBV27
size: -
J: TRBJ1-4
DNA: TGTGCCAGCAGACCAGGACAGGCCGCGCTCCTTAATGAAAAACTGTTTTTT
CDR3: CASRPGQAALLNEKLFF

D: -
V: TRBV7-6
size: -
J: TRBJ2-7
DNA: TGTGCCAGCAGCTTAGCGCTGGGAGGGGGAGACTACGAGCAGTACTTC
CDR3: CASSLALGGGDYEQYF

D: TRBD2
V: TRBV7-7
size: -
J: TRBJ2-2
DNA: TGTGCTAGCAGCCCCGGGACTAGCGGGACCCGCCCGAACACCGGGGAGCTGTTTTTT
CDR3: CASSPGTSGTRPNTGELFF

D: -
V: TRBV9
size: -
J: TRBJ2-2
DNA: TGTGCCAGCAGCGTAGGGGACTCCGGGGAGCTGTTTTTT
CDR3: CASSVGDSGELFF

D: TRBD1
V: TRBV5-4
size: -
J: TRBJ1-4
DNA: TGTGCCAGCAGCCTAAAGGGGGCGGGGGAAACTAATGAAAAACTGTTTTTT
CDR3: CASSLKGAGETNEKLFF

D: -
V: TRBV19
size: -
J: TRBJ2-7
DNA: TGTGCCAGTAGCGACAGGCCATTGAGCGAGCAGTACTTC
CDR3: CASSDRPLSEQYF

D: -
V: TRBV27
size: -
J: TRBJ2-3
DNA: TGTGCCAGCAGTTTATGGGGCGGTTGGGGGGAGGGCACAGATACGCAGTATTTT
CDR3: CASSLWGGWGEGTDTQYF

D: TRBD1
V: TRBV9
size: -
J: TRBJ1-1
DNA: TGTGCCAGCAGCGCAGGACAGGAAGCGTACACTGAAGCTTTCTTT
CDR3: CASSAGQEAYTEAFF

D: -
V: TRBV27
size: -
J: TRBJ1-3
DNA: TGTGCCAGCAGTCCTCTACAAACAGGGAGCGACGGAAACACCATATATTTT
CDR3: CASSPLQTGSDGNTIYF

D: -
V: TRBV19
size: -
J: TRBJ2-3
DNA: TGTGCCAGTAGTATAGATCGTTGGGGACTCACAGATACGCAGTATTTT
CDR3: CASSIDRWGLTDTQYF

D: -
V: TRBV7-2
size: -
J: TRBJ1-2
DNA: TGTGCCAGCAGCTTAGGACAGCTATATGGCTACACCTTC
CDR3: CASSLGQLYGYTF

D: -
V: TRBV25-1
size: once
J: TRBJ1-1
DNA: TGTGCCAGCAGTGAAGTTTGGCGAGGGGGGACGTACACTGAAGCTTTCTTT
CDR3: CASSEVWRGGTYTEAFF

D: TRBD2
V: TRBV4-1
size: -
J: TRBJ2-7
DNA: TGCGCCAGCAGCCAAGCCTTCTATGGCGGGGGTACCTACGAGCAGTACTTC
CDR3: CASSQAFYGGGTYEQYF

D: -
V: TRBV6-5
size: -
J: TRBJ1-1
DNA: TGTGCCAGCAGTTACGGAGGGGCCACTGAAGCTTTCTTT
CDR3: CASSYGGATEAFF

D: -
V: TRBV15
size: -
J: TRBJ2-7
DNA: TGTGCCACCAGCAGCGACGCCTGGACCTACGAGCAGTACTTC
CDR3: CATSSDAWTYEQYF

D: TRBD1
V: TRBV7-3
size: -
J: TRBJ1-1
DNA: TGTGCCAGCAGCTTAGGGACAGGGAACACTGAAGCTTTCTTT
CDR3: CASSLGTGNTEAFF

D: TRBD1
V: TRBV9
size: few
J: TRBJ1-5
DNA: TGTGCCAGCAGCCCAGATGACAGGGTGGGTCAGCCCCAGCATTTT
CDR3: CASSPDDRVGQPQHF

D: TRBD1
V: TRBV27
size: -
J: TRBJ1-2
DNA: TGTGCCAGCAGCCTGGGACAGGCAACCTATGGCTACACCTTC
CDR3: CASSLGQATYGYTF

D: -
V: TRBV28
size: -
J: TRBJ1-1
DNA: TGTGCCAGCAGAGCGGAAGGGAGCACTGAAGCTTTCTTT
CDR3: CASRAEGSTEAFF

D: -
V: TRBV27
size: -
J: TRBJ1-4
DNA: TGTGCCAGTTCCGCAGGGCGTTTTGAAAAACTGTTTTTT
CDR3: CASSAGRFEKLFF

D: TRBD2
V: TRBV10-3
size: -
J: TRBJ2-5
DNA: TGTGCCATCAGTGGCCCCTCAGGGACTAGCGGGGTGTACCAAGAGACCCAGTACTTC
CDR3: CAISGPSGTSGVYQETQYF

D: TRBD2
V: TRBV29-1
size: -
J: TRBJ2-7
DNA: TGCAGCGTTGAAGGCGGGGGGTCTTACGAGCAGTACTTC
CDR3: CSVEGGGSYEQYF

D: TRBD1
V: TRBV5-1
size: few
J: TRBJ2-7
DNA: TGCGCCAGCAGCCTGGGGACAGGGACGAACGAGCAGTACTTC
CDR3: CASSLGTGTNEQYF

D: -
V: TRBV9
size: -
J: TRBJ1-2
DNA: TGTGCCAGCAGCGTAGACTGGTTGGGGGATGATGGCTACACCTTC
CDR3: CASSVDWLGDDGYTF

D: TRBD1
V: TRBV13
size: -
J: TRBJ1-2
DNA: TGTGCCAGCAGCAATGACAGGGAGGTTGACTATGGCTACACCTTC
CDR3: CASSNDREVDYGYTF

D: -
V: TRBV7-6
size: -
J: TRBJ2-1
DNA: TGTGCCAGCAGCCGTGGGGGGACCGAACCCTACAATGAGCAGTTCTTC
CDR3: CASSRGGTEPYNEQFF

D: TRBD2
V: TRBV4-2
size: -
J: TRBJ2-7
DNA: TGTGCCAGCACCGGGGCGGGAGAGAGGCCCTACGAGCAGTACTTC
CDR3: CASTGAGERPYEQYF

D: TRBD1
V: TRBV11-2
size: -
J: TRBJ2-1
DNA: TGTGCCAGCAGCGCCAGACAGGGGGCGCGGGGGATTGAGCAGTTCTTC
CDR3: CASSARQGARGIEQFF

D: TRBD1
V: TRBV5-4
size: once
J: TRBJ1-1
DNA: TGTGCCAGCAGCAAAAACGACAGGGGCACTGAAGCTTTCTTT
CDR3: CASSKNDRGTEAFF

D: -
V: TRBV28
size: -
J: TRBJ1-5
DNA: TGTGCCAGCAGTTTTTCGGGGGGCAGGAGCAATCAGCCCCAGCATTTT
CDR3: CASSFSGGRSNQPQHF

D: TRBD2
V: TRBV5-1
size: -
J: TRBJ2-5
DNA: TGCGCCAGCAGCTCCTGGGGGGGGCAAGAGACCCAGTACTTC
CDR3: CASSSWGGQETQYF

D: TRBD1
V: TRBV15
size: medium-sized
J: TRBJ1-2
DNA: TGTGCCACCAGCAGAGGGGGACAGGGCTATGGCTACACCTTC
CDR3: CATSRGGQGYGYTF

D: -
V: TRBV7-9
size: -
J: TRBJ2-7
DNA: TGTGCCAGCAGCTTGGCCAGAACGAGGGAGCAGTACTTC
CDR3: CASSLARTREQYF

D: TRBD2
V: TRBV9
size: -
J: TRBJ2-1
DNA: TGTGCCAGCAGCGTGGGCGGGGGAGCCTACAATGAGCAGTTCTTC
CDR3: CASSVGGGAYNEQFF

D: -
V: TRBV2
size: -
J: TRBJ2-7
DNA: TGTGCCAGCGATGCCAGGAGGACACCGTACGAGCAGTACTTC
CDR3: CASDARRTPYEQYF

D: TRBD2
V: TRBV4-3
size: -
J: TRBJ2-1
DNA: TGCGCCAGCAGCCAAGAGGTCGTAGGGACTAGCGGGATTCGTGAGCAGTTCTTC
CDR3: CASSQEVVGTSGIREQFF

D: -
V: TRBV11-2
size: once
J: TRBJ1-1
DNA: TGTGCCAGCAGCCTCCCATCGGGGCCTGAAGCTTTCTTT
CDR3: CASSLPSGPEAFF

D: -
V: TRBV13
size: -
J: TRBJ1-1
DNA: TGTGCCAGCACCCGCGGCACCACATACACTGAAGCTTTCTTT
CDR3: CASTRGTTYTEAFF

D: -
V: TRBV9
size: -
J: TRBJ2-3
DNA: TGTGCCAGCAGTCAAGGGTCGGGGGGCCCAGATACGCAGTATTTT
CDR3: CASSQGSGGPDTQYF

D: TRBD2
V: TRBV19
size: -
J: TRBJ2-1
DNA: TGTGCCAGTAGTATAATTTCTAGCGGCGTCTCCAATGAGCAGTTCTTC
CDR3: CASSIISSGVSNEQFF

D: -
V: TRBV13
size: -
J: TRBJ2-5
DNA: TGTGCCAGCACATCCGGGACGGAAGAGACCCAGTACTTC
CDR3: CASTSGTEETQYF

D: -
V: TRBV18
size: -
J: TRBJ1-5
DNA: TGTGCCAGCTCCCCTGAAACCGCGTCCAATCAGCCCCAGCATTTT
CDR3: CASSPETASNQPQHF

D: TRBD2
V: TRBV19
size: few
J: TRBJ2-1
DNA: TGTGCCAGTAGCACTAGCGGGAGGGCCGGCTCCTACAATGAGCAGTTCTTC
CDR3: CASSTSGRAGSYNEQFF